This T cell receptor (beta chain) was recovered during a study of control samples from healthy donors and cancer patients. Clones were sequenced by immunoSEQ multiplex PCR, and TCRdb holds only the in-frame ones, with some missing. Found here are about 86,000 clones, about 94% of them singletons; the top ten hold about 5%. Germline V gene data show CDR1 as MDHEN and CDR2 as SYDVKM. The CDR3 runs to 12 residues. Trimming left V 3 bases short and J 6 bases short, with 6 bases between. Sample: blood. The rearrangement uses TRBV28 and TRBJ2-1; no definite D call. The TCR originated in a woman younger than 35 in good health. The CDR3 loop reads CASSLNPNEQFF. The CDR3 coding sequence is TGTGCCAGCAGTTTGAACCCCAATGAGCAGTTCTTC.